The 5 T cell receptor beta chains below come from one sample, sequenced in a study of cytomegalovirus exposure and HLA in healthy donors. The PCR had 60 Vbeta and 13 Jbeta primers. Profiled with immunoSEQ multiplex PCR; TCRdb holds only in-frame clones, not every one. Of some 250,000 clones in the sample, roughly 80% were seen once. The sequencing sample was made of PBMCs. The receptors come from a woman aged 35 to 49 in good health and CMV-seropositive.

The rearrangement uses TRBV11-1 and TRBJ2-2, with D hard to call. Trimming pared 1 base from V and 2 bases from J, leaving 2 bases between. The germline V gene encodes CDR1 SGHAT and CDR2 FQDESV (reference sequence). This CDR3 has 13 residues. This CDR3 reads CASSLVNTGELFF. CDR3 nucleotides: TGTGCCAGCAGCTTAGTAAACACCGGGGAGCTGTTTTTT.

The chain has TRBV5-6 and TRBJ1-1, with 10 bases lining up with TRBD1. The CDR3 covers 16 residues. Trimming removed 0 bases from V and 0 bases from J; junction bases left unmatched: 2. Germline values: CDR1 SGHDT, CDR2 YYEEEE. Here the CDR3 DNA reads TGTGCCAGCAGCTTGGCGACAGGGGGCCTGAACACTGAAGCTTTCTTT. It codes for CASSLATGGLNTEAFF. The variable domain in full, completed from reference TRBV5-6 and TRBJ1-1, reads DAGVTQSPTHLIKTRGQQVTLRCSPKSGHDTVSWYQQALGQGPQFIFQYYEEEERQRGNFPDRFSGHQFPNYSSELNVNALLLGDSALYLCASSLATGGLNTEAFFGQGTRLTVV.

The CDR3 here is CASSQGLAENNEQFF. CDR3 DNA sequence: TGCGCCAGCAGCCAGGGACTAGCAGAGAACAATGAGCAGTTCTTC. The V gene is TRBV4-3, the J gene TRBJ2-1, with 9 nucleotides matching TRBD2. Germline-derived CDR1 and CDR2 are LGHNA and YSLEER. With 3 bases clipped from V and 5 bases from J, the junction kept 5 bases outside the gene matches. The CDR3 contains 15 residues.

For the CDR3, the DNA is TGTGCCAGCAGCTTGGACAGGGGATCGGAGACCCAGTACTTC. Translated: CASSLDRGSETQYF. This chain joins TRBV7-2 and TRBJ2-5, with TRBD1 identical over 9 bases. CDR3 length: 14 residues. CDR1 SGHTA and CDR2 FQGNSA come from the germline V gene. Trimming took 3 bases from V and 5 from J; bases not matched to a gene: 4.

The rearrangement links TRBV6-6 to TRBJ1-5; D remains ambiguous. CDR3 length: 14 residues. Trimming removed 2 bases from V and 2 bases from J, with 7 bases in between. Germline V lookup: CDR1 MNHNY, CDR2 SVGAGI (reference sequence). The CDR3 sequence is CASSYGEGNQPQHF. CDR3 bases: TGTGCCAGCAGTTACGGGGAGGGCAATCAGCCCCAGCATTTT.